Each of the 5 T cell receptor beta chains below was sequenced from the same sample in a study of technical replicates of blood from several donors. The assay was immunoSEQ multiplex PCR, and TCRdb's table has in-frame clones only and misses some. The sample lists roughly 97,000 clones, roughly 96% occurring once. Sequenced material: T cells isolated from PBMCs. All receptors derive from a human donor in good health.

The CDR3 spells CASSLEARGANTGELFF. As DNA, the CDR3 is TGTGCCAGCAGCCTCGAGGCCAGGGGGGCGAACACCGGGGAGCTGTTTTTT. This chain links TRBV9 with TRBJ2-2, with D perhaps matching TRBD1 (7 bases). Germline loops: CDR1 SGDLS, CDR2 YYNGEE. The CDR3 is made up of 17 amino acids. V shed 4 bases and J shed 0 bases, with 16 bases lying between them.

J is TRBJ2-3 and V is TRBV5-8; D remains unclear. Trimming removed 2 bases from V and 0 bases from J, with 7 bases in between. This CDR3 spans 14 amino acids. Germline V lookup: CDR1 SGHTS, CDR2 YDEGEE. The CDR3 DNA reads TGTGCCAGCAGCTTATCTGTCAGCACAGATACGCAGTATTTT. It codes for CASSLSVSTDTQYF. Looking up the rest from reference TRBV5-8 and TRBJ2-3 gives the full variable domain: EAGVTQSPTHLIKTRGQQATLRCSPISGHTSVYWYQQALGLGLQFLLWYDEGEERNRGNFPPRFSGRQFPNYSSELNVNALELEDSALYLCASSLSVSTDTQYFGPGTRLTVL.

The chain combines TRBV4-1 with TRBJ2-6; D gene ambiguous. The CDR3 runs 14 residues. CDR1 is MGHRA and CDR2 is YSYEKL in the germline V gene. The V gene lost 4 bases and the J gene lost 1 base, with 5 bases spanning the gap. In DNA form, the CDR3 reads TGCGCCAGCAGCCCGGAGTCTGGGGCCAACGTCCTGACTTTC. Translating it yields CASSPESGANVLTF.

This clone was detected only a few times. CDR3 DNA sequence: TGTGCCAGTCGAGGCGGGACAGGGGGCTACGAGCAGTACTTC. It specifies CASRGGTGGYEQYF. The rearrangement links TRBV2 to TRBJ2-7; 11 bases line up with TRBD1. Germline V lookup: CDR1 SNHLY, CDR2 FYNNEI. V shed 9 bases, J shed 3 bases, and the junction held 7 bases outside the gene matches. The length of the CDR3 is 14 residues. The full variable domain, rest sourced from reference TRBV2 and TRBJ2-7, is EPEVTQTPSHQVTQMGQEVILRCVPISNHLYFYWYRQILGQKVEFLVSFYNNEISEKSEIFDDQFSVERPDGSNFTLKIRSTKLEDSAMYFCASRGGTGGYEQYFGPGTRLTVT.

In regard to this clone: The same CDR3 can be traced to other DNA sequences in this sample. The rearrangement links TRBV7-2 to TRBJ1-1; possibly TRBD1 for D (6 bases). Germline values: CDR1 SGHTA, CDR2 FQGNSA. The CDR3 spans 13 residues. The ends were cut back, 6 bases at V and 1 base at J, with 9 bases in the middle. The CDR3 spells CASSLQGNTEAFF. The CDR3 nucleotides read TGTGCCAGCAGTTTACAGGGGAACACTGAAGCTTTCTTT.